Presented here are 2 T cell receptor beta chains from one specimen sequenced in a study of T cell clones after liver transplantation. Clones were read by immunoSEQ multiplex PCR, and TCRdb kept only the in-frame ones, dropping some. This sample yields some 40,000 clones, of which 86% are seen a single time; about 2.6% belongs to the top ten. The material sequenced was CD4+ T cells from blood, taken 24 months after liver transplant. The receptors were gathered from a human patient who received a liver transplant. Some T cells could come from the graft donor.

This clone occurred once. The chain couples TRBV2 to TRBJ1-1, with D unclear. Germline V lookup: CDR1 SNHLY, CDR2 FYNNEI. This CDR3 comprises 13 residues. V lost 6 bases, J lost 0 bases, and 8 bases lay in between. The CDR3 DNA is TGTGCCAGCAGGAAGACACTGAACACTGAAGCTTTCTTT. It specifies CASRKTLNTEAFF. The full variable domain, in which reference TRBV2 and TRBJ1-1 provide the parts outside the CDR3, is EPEVTQTPSHQVTQMGQEVILRCVPISNHLYFYWYRQILGQKVEFLVSFYNNEISEKSEIFDDQFSVERPDGSNFTLKIRSTKLEDSAMYFCASRKTLNTEAFFGQGTRLTVV.

The chain is built from TRBV5-1 and TRBJ1-5, with D perhaps TRBD1 (5 bases). The V gene's germline CDR1 is SGHRS and CDR2 YFSETQ. Trimming removed 0 bases at V and 6 bases at J, with 7 bases between. The CDR3 has 13 amino acids. CDR3 DNA sequence: TGCGCCAGCAGCTTGGTGGGGACTCAGCCCCAGCATTTT. This gives the protein CASSLVGTQPQHF.